What follows is one T cell receptor beta chain and its context. Antigen: not known. This entry is derived from a study of shared clonotypes between healthy human individuals. Study observations and caveats: Approximately 4.5% was the fraction of naive CD4 clonotypes found shared across a few donors.

Germline V gives CDR1 SGHAT, CDR2 FQNNGV. The V end lost 4 bases, the J end lost 0 bases, and 16 bases lay between the germline ends. The CDR3 is made up of 16 amino acids. Here immunoSEQ multiplex PCR was the method, and the copy in TCRdb shows in-frame clones only, minus some. The data contain over 2,000,000 clones, roughly 95% of them singletons. Naive CD8 isolation took CD45RO-negative cells positively selected for CCR7 and excluded terminally differentiated effector memory CD45RA+ cells. This receptor was obtained from a man between 18 and 29 years old in good health. Some clones in this sample may be carry-over from other donors' samples. Sequencing was carried out using naive CD8+ T cells from PBMCs. The rearrangement uses TRBV11-2 and TRBJ2-7, with D perhaps TRBD2 (6 bases). In nucleotides, the CDR3 is TGTGCCAGCAGCTCCCGATCAGGGCGGGACTCCTACGAGCAGTACTTC. Translation gives CASSSRSGRDSYEQYF.